A selection of T cell receptor beta chains follows, all from one sample in a study of shared clonotypes between healthy human individuals. Assay: immunoSEQ multiplex PCR; the TCRdb copy retains only in-frame clones and omits some. The sample carries some 660,000 clones, less than 80% recorded once. Sequencing input: memory CD4+ T cells sorted from blood. The receptors stem from a woman in her twenties or thirties in good health. Each CDR3 is given with its conserved first and last residue. Each record gives: V gene, CDR3 length, D gene, clone size, J gene, CDR3 protein, CDR3 DNA. A D gene is named only where the DNA matches it firmly. Size tells how often a clone was seen (once, few, many) or the class of an expanded clone, and some rows leave it out.

TRBV6-1	13	TRBD2	.	TRBJ2-2	CASSGRADGELFF	TGTGCCAGCAGCGGGAGGGCCGACGGGGAGCTGTTTTTT
TRBV30	14	TRBD1	.	TRBJ2-7	CAFRGQAATGEQYF	TGTGCCTTTAGGGGACAGGCTGCTACTGGGGAGCAGTACTTC
TRBV29-1	16	.	.	TRBJ2-5	CSVAKSSQKYQETQYF	TGCAGCGTCGCTAAGAGTAGCCAAAAGTACCAAGAGACCCAGTACTTC
TRBV7-2	12	.	.	TRBJ2-3	CASSLWRGTQYF	TGTGCCAGCAGCTTATGGAGGGGTACGCAGTATTTT
TRBV25-1	14	.	.	TRBJ2-1	CASSDSQVGTRQFF	TGTGCCAGCAGTGATTCCCAAGTTGGGACCCGGCAGTTCTTC
TRBV28	14	.	.	TRBJ1-1	CASSSNPMNTEAFF	TGTGCCAGCAGTTCAAACCCAATGAACACTGAAGCTTTCTTT
TRBV25-1	17	TRBD1	.	TRBJ1-1	CASSQPPGTGTNTEAFF	TGTGCCAGCAGTCAACCTCCCGGGACAGGGACGAACACTGAAGCTTTCTTT
TRBV6-5	16	.	.	TRBJ1-2	CASSYSLPTGPYGYTF	TGTGCCAGCAGTTACTCTCTCCCGACAGGACCCTATGGCTACACCTTC
TRBV5-1	14	.	.	TRBJ2-7	CASSFPTDAYEQYF	TGCGCCAGCAGCTTCCCGACGGACGCCTACGAGCAGTACTTC
TRBV29-1	14	TRBD2	many	TRBJ2-2	CSVEGAGGTGELFF	TGCAGCGTTGAGGGAGCGGGAGGTACCGGGGAGCTGTTTTTT
TRBV28	16	TRBD1	.	TRBJ1-2	CASTTPGTGVNYGYTF	TGTGCCAGCACCACTCCCGGGACAGGGGTTAACTATGGCTACACCTTC
TRBV29-1	13	.	.	TRBJ1-5	CSVGQSSNQPQHF	TGCAGCGTAGGACAGAGTAGCAATCAGCCCCAGCATTTT
TRBV5-1	12	.	few	TRBJ2-7	CASSLVGHEQYF	TGCGCCAGCAGCTTGGTGGGGCACGAGCAGTACTTC
TRBV9	16	.	.	TRBJ2-1	CASSVGTTFFYNEQFF	TGTGCCAGCAGCGTAGGGACTACCTTTTTCTACAATGAGCAGTTCTTC
TRBV28	14	TRBD1	.	TRBJ2-7	CASAPTGPPYEQYF	TGTGCCAGCGCTCCGACAGGGCCCCCCTACGAGCAGTACTTC
TRBV29-1	13	.	few	TRBJ1-1	CSVVRVTNTEAFF	TGCAGCGTTGTAAGGGTGACGAACACTGAAGCTTTCTTT
TRBV7-3	16	TRBD2	few	TRBJ2-1	CASSSPLAGARNEQFF	TGTGCCAGCAGCTCCCCCCTAGCGGGAGCGCGAAATGAGCAGTTCTTC
TRBV6-5	14	.	once	TRBJ2-5	CASRAPRGQETQYF	TGTGCCAGCAGAGCCCCCAGGGGCCAAGAGACCCAGTACTTC
TRBV5-1	14	TRBD1	.	TRBJ2-5	CASSLGTGEETQYF	TGCGCCAGCAGCTTAGGGACAGGGGAAGAGACCCAGTACTTC